This paragraph covers one T cell receptor (beta chain) sequence. Using immunoSEQ multiplex PCR, the repertoire was profiled, and TCRdb retains in-frame clones only, with some absent. The profile shows approximately 9,300 clones, 91% of them singletons. The source of the sample is a study of PD-1 blockade in classical Hodgkin lymphoma. The CDR3 sequence is 15 residues long. Trimming removed 5 bases from V and 2 bases from J, with 13 bases in between. Germline V gene lookup returns CDR1 SNHLY and CDR2 FYNNEI. Time point denoted: newly diagnosed, previously untreated cHL patient sample. Magnetic negative selection, applied to thawed PBMCs, was used to isolate the CD8+ T cells.

The sequence was obtained from a human donor with classical Hodgkin lymphoma. This chain links TRBV2 with TRBJ1-3; D is possibly TRBD1 (5 bases). The sample taken for sequencing was CD8+ T cells from blood. The CDR3 here is CASSLTPRAGNTIYF. The CDR3, as DNA: TGTGCCAGCAGTTTGACACCCAGGGCTGGAAACACCATATATTTT.